Below are 15 T cell receptor beta chains sequenced from a single sample in a study of cytomegalovirus exposure and HLA in healthy donors. Use of 60 Vbeta and 13 Jbeta primers characterized the PCR. Libraries were prepared by immunoSEQ multiplex PCR; TCRdb keeps only in-frame clonotypes and omits some of them. Of 75,000 to 90,000 clones in the sample, about 81% are singletons; the top ten hold approximately 9%. Material: PBMCs. The receptors shown here come from a middle-aged woman in good health and CMV-seropositive.

The gene calls are TRBV7-2 and TRBJ2-1; 10 positions match TRBD2. Trimming took 5 bases from V and 5 from J; bases not matched to a gene: 6. The CDR3 is 15 amino acids. The germline V gene has CDR1 SGHTA and CDR2 FQGNSA. CDR3 coding DNA: TGTGCCAGCAGCCGAAGCGGGGGGGACCACAATGAGCAGTTCTTC. Protein sequence: CASSRSGGDHNEQFF.

The gene calls are TRBV6-1 and TRBJ2-7, with 8 bases aligning to TRBD1. The CDR3 is 12 residues long. Germline lookup yields CDR1 MNHNS and CDR2 SASEGT. V dropped 6 bases and J dropped 6; count of bases not matched to a gene: 4. CDR3 coding DNA: TGTGCCAGCAGCAGGACAGGGACCGAGCAGTACTTC. It yields the protein CASSRTGTEQYF.

The chain is built from TRBV5-5 and TRBJ1-5; D is unclear. The germline gives CDR1 SGHKS, CDR2 YYEKEE (reference sequence). The ends were cut back, 4 bases at V and 0 bases at J, with 11 bases in the middle. This CDR3 is built from 15 residues. CDR3 DNA: TGTGCCAGCAGCCGAGGGTCCTCTAGCAATCAGCCCCAGCATTTT. Its translation: CASSRGSSSNQPQHF.

This clone was counted between two and nine times. The chain's CDR3 is CASSPDTGGHEQYF. Written as DNA, the CDR3 is TGTGCCAGCAGCCCGGACACAGGGGGCCACGAGCAGTACTTC. The genes are TRBV7-2 and TRBJ2-7; 9 bases match TRBD1. This CDR3 is built from 14 residues. The J segment lost 5 bases and the V segment lost 5 bases, leaving 7 bases of the junction unmatched. CDR1 and CDR2 from the germline V gene are SGHTA and FQGNSA.

This chain links TRBV6-5 with TRBJ1-5, with D maybe TRBD1 (5 bases). Germline values: CDR1 MNHEY, CDR2 SVGAGI. This CDR3 is 15 amino acids long. The V end was cut by 0 bases, the J end by 7 bases, with 13 bases between. The CDR3 sequence: CASSYSAGGGQPQHF. CDR3 nucleotides: TGTGCCAGCAGTTACTCGGCAGGCGGGGGGCAGCCCCAGCATTTT.

The chain carries TRBV28 and TRBJ2-6, with TRBD1 matching 8 bases. The CDR3 runs 17 residues. V lost 6 bases, J lost 0 bases, and 7 bases stayed unmatched. Germline V gene sequence: CDR1 MDHEN, CDR2 SYDVKM. The CDR3 spells CASSWTGQVSGANVLTF. The CDR3 DNA is TGTGCCAGCAGCTGGACAGGGCAGGTCTCTGGGGCCAACGTCCTGACTTTC. Supplemented by reference TRBV28 and TRBJ2-6, the full variable domain reads DVKVTQSSRYLVKRTGEKVFLECVQDMDHENMFWYRQDPGLGLRLIYFSYDVKMKEKGDIPEGYSVSREKKERFSLILESASTNQTSMYLCASSWTGQVSGANVLTFGAGSRLTVL.

The chain employs TRBV2 and TRBJ1-3, with TRBD1 identical over 9 bases. The CDR3 length is 19 residues. Looked up from germline, CDR1 is SNHLY and CDR2 is FYNNEI. With 8 bases clipped from V and 4 bases from J, the junction kept 21 bases outside the gene matches. The CDR3 region has the DNA TGTGCCAGCCGCCGAGGAGAAGGGCCTACAGGGGGCGAAGGAAACACCATATATTTT. This codes for CASRRGEGPTGGEGNTIYF.

J is TRBJ2-7 and V is TRBV5-4; tentative D call: TRBD2 (6 bases). The CDR3 extends over 16 amino acids. Per the germline V gene, CDR1 is SGHNT and CDR2 is YYREEE (reference sequence). V lost 4 bases and J 2 bases, leaving 19 bases between the germline ends. The CDR3 here is CASSPGGIPTTYEQYF. The CDR3 DNA follows: TGTGCCAGCAGCCCAGGCGGGATTCCTACAACCTACGAGCAGTACTTC.

The rearrangement joins TRBV19 to TRBJ1-6; 7 nucleotides agree with TRBD1. The V gene end was trimmed by 8 bases and the J gene end by 7 bases; junction bases not matched to a gene: 11. This CDR3 has 15 residues. The germline V gene has CDR1 LNHDA and CDR2 SQIVND (reference sequence). CDR3 protein: CASARSEGANSPLHF. The CDR3 nucleotides read TGTGCCAGTGCGAGGTCCGAGGGGGCCAATTCACCCCTCCACTTT. Full variable domain (outside the CDR3, taken from reference TRBV19 and TRBJ1-6): DGGITQSPKYLFRKEGQNVTLSCEQNLNHDAMYWYRQDPGQGLRLIYYSQIVNDFQKGDIAEGYSVSREKKESFPLTVTSAQKNPTAFYLCASARSEGANSPLHFGNGTRLTVT.

This chain joins TRBV30 and TRBJ2-5; 10 nucleotides match TRBD1. V lost 5 bases, J lost 4 bases, and 10 bases stayed unmatched. The CDR3 spans 15 residues. The V gene's germline CDR1 is GTSNPN and CDR2 SVGIG (reference sequence). DNA of the CDR3: TGTGCCTGGGGGCTTGGACAGGGGGATGGAGAGACCCAGTACTTC. Protein product: CAWGLGQGDGETQYF.

A word on this clone: The identical CDR3 is also encoded by other nucleotide sequences in the sample. The chain uses TRBV6-5 and TRBJ1-6; 7 nucleotides match TRBD1. The CDR3 has 15 residues. Germline V gene lookup returns CDR1 MNHEY and CDR2 SVGAGI. After removal of 0 bases from V and 8 bases from J, the junction contained 4 bases not matched to a gene. The CDR3 is CASSYSRTGDSPLHF. The DNA of the CDR3 is TGTGCCAGCAGTTACTCCCGGACAGGAGATTCACCCCTCCACTTT.

The V call is TRBV27, the J call TRBJ1-2; TRBD1 might be the D (6 bases). The CDR3 is 15 residues long. V lost 0 bases and J 4 bases, leaving 12 bases between the germline ends. The germline V gene has CDR1 MNHEY and CDR2 SMNVEV (reference sequence). The CDR3 region has the DNA TGTGCCAGCAGTTTATCAGAACAGGGCCTCTATGGCTACACCTTC. It is translated as CASSLSEQGLYGYTF.

V gene TRBV5-1 combines with J gene TRBJ2-3; 16 positions agree with TRBD2. This CDR3 has 17 residues. Germline CDR1 reads SGHRS; CDR2 reads YFSETQ. The V segment lost 0 bases and the J segment 6 bases; nucleotides outside the gene matches: 4. The CDR3 region is CASSLGGLAGGLDTQYF. The CDR3 DNA reads TGCGCCAGCAGCTTGGGGGGACTAGCGGGGGGGCTGGATACGCAGTATTTT.

The genes are TRBV27 and TRBJ2-7; 11 bases line up with TRBD1. This CDR3 has 16 amino acids. CDR1 and CDR2 (germline): MNHEY, SMNVEV (reference sequence). J lost 3 bases, V lost 5 bases, and 9 bases had no gene match. CDR3 nucleotides: TGTGCCAGCAGTAGGATTGGAGGGACAGGGGGCTACGAGCAGTACTTC. Translating it yields CASSRIGGTGGYEQYF.

This chain links TRBV10-3 with TRBJ2-5; D is unclear. Germline lookup yields CDR1 ENHRY and CDR2 SYGVKD. The CDR3 runs to 14 residues. Between the trimmed V and J ends, which lost 1 base and 0 bases, there was a span of 6 bases. CDR3 sequence (DNA): TGTGCCATCAGTGAGTTGAGAAACCAAGAGACCCAGTACTTC. This sequence encodes CAISELRNQETQYF.